These T cell receptor beta chains were read from a single sample in a study of beta chain features in type 1 diabetes. Profiling relied on immunoSEQ multiplex PCR, and the TCRdb table lists in-frame clones only, not all of them. The sample contains 230,000 or so clones, roughly 16% of which appear only once. The sequenced sample was naive CD4+ T cells from blood. The receptors here all came from a man aged 25-45 years with type 1 diabetes. CDR3s include the opening cysteine and the closing phenylalanine or tryptophan. Fields, in order: J gene, V gene, CDR3 protein.

>TRBJ2-7|TRBV4-1
CASSRQGQIYEQYF
>TRBJ2-4|TRBV6-5
CASARTSGSYIQYF
>TRBJ2-7|TRBV10-3
CAISGRQGSYEQYF
>TRBJ2-1|TRBV11-3
CASSTRGAAAYNEQFF
>TRBJ1-2|TRBV29-1
CSVMTGTIPTNYGYTF
>TRBJ2-5|TRBV6-5
CASSYGAGEETQYF
>TRBJ2-5|TRBV9
CASSEGHSSGQETQYF
>TRBJ1-1|TRBV7-9
CASSLDLAGTEAFF
>TRBJ2-5|TRBV7-9
CASSGPGGGQETQYF
>TRBJ2-5|TRBV7-9
CASSFVEGHETQYF
>TRBJ2-1|TRBV5-1
CASSLNSQGLNEQFF
>TRBJ2-7|TRBV29-1
CSVLDRGSPYEQYF
>TRBJ1-2|TRBV2
CASTRGQGGGYTF
>TRBJ2-3|TRBV30
CAWSVKGGTDTQYF
>TRBJ2-1|TRBV29-1
CSVHAPMQRVNEQFF
>TRBJ2-3|TRBV15
CATSRALDTQYF
>TRBJ1-4|TRBV29-1
CSASLSAAEKLFF
>TRBJ2-1|TRBV14
CASSQDLFDEQFF
>TRBJ2-3|TRBV30
CARAGGDTQYF
>TRBJ2-3|TRBV10-3
CASGGQGFTDTQYF
>TRBJ1-2|TRBV5-1
CASSFGQGADYTF
>TRBJ2-6|TRBV6-1
CASSPQGAGANVLTF
>TRBJ2-5|TRBV27
CASTRAGQETQYF
>TRBJ2-2|TRBV4-3
CASSQVRGVPGELFF
>TRBJ2-7|TRBV29-1
CSVYRDSYEQYF
>TRBJ2-1|TRBV28
CASSFPGQGRNEQFF
>TRBJ1-5|TRBV2
CASSRRTGQSNQPQHF
>TRBJ2-7|TRBV4-1
CASSRQSAGTSSYEQYF
>TRBJ2-5|TRBV9
CASSARAGWETQYF
>TRBJ2-6|TRBV30
CAWSVPGYGANVLTF
>TRBJ2-7|TRBV7-2
CASSPRGQIFYEQYF
>TRBJ1-1|TRBV10-3
CANPTVNTEAFF
>TRBJ2-3|TRBV10-3
CAITKGSPSTDTQYF
>TRBJ2-3|TRBV7-2
CASSLARLAQYF
>TRBJ1-1|TRBV29-1
CSVVSNTEAFF
>TRBJ2-3|TRBV7-3
CASSRGAADTQYF
>TRBJ2-3|TRBV7-2
CASSFGRGLDTQYF
>TRBJ2-3|TRBV7-9
CASSLVESTDTQYF
>TRBJ2-5|TRBV14
CASSQEQGTQYF
>TRBJ1-1|TRBV12-5
CASGFASQGKIPEAFF
>TRBJ2-3|TRBV30
CAWRQGFDTQYF
>TRBJ2-3|TRBV29-1
CSVEAGAGMSTDTQYF
>TRBJ1-1|TRBV19
CASRQGFAEAFF
>TRBJ2-6|TRBV5-1
CASSFRSTGMSSGANVLTF
>TRBJ1-2|TRBV7-2
CASSSAGQGSYGYTF
>TRBJ2-7|TRBV6-6
CASMSRSGTGVYEQYF
>TRBJ2-3|TRBV5-1
CASSLDTDTQYF
>TRBJ2-5|TRBV18
CASSPRQQETQYF
>TRBJ2-6|TRBV30
CAWAGVADSGANVLTF
>TRBJ2-3|TRBV30
CAWSGLFTDTQYF
>TRBJ2-7|TRBV13
CASSPGLALVYEQYF
>TRBJ2-7|TRBV7-9
CASSLDVGAYEQYF
>TRBJ2-1|TRBV5-1
CASRNGTGNEQFF
>TRBJ1-1|TRBV7-9
CASSLGAGRLNTEAFF
>TRBJ2-4|TRBV7-9
CASSLLPGTKNIQYF